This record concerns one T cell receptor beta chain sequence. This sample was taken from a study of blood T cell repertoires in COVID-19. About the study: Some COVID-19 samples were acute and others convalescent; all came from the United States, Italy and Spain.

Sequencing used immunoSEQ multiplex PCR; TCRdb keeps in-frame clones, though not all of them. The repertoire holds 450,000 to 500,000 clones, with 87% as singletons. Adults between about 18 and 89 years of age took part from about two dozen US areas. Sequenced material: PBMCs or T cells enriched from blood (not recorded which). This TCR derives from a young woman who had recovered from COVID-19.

The CDR3 sequence: CASSQDLGSGQETQYF. The CDR3 DNA reads TGTGCCAGCAGCCAAGATCTGGGTAGCGGCCAAGAGACCCAGTACTTC. This chain joins TRBV3-1 (or the pseudogene TRBV3-2) and TRBJ2-5, with D perhaps TRBD2 (6 bases). The CDR3 spans 16 residues. V shed 0 bases and J shed 1 base, with 12 bases lying between them. CDR1 and CDR2 from the germline V gene are LGHDT and YNNKEL (reference sequence).